The rows below give T cell receptor beta chains drawn from one sample of a study of blood T cell repertoires in COVID-19. Assay: immunoSEQ multiplex PCR; the TCRdb copy retains only in-frame clones and omits some. The table has 100,000 to 150,000 clones, approximately 85% seen once. Sequencing input: peripheral blood. The source is a woman older than 75 with COVID-19, enrolled during active disease. Both conserved end residues are trimmed from each CDR3. Each record gives: CDR3 length, V gene, J gene, CDR3 protein.

len: 12; v_gene: TRBV28; j_gene: TRBJ1-2; CDR3aa: ASSSTTGNYGYT
len: 12; v_gene: TRBV25-1; j_gene: TRBJ2-2; CDR3aa: ASSRPAGTGELF
len: 13; v_gene: TRBV10-3; j_gene: TRBJ2-3; CDR3aa: AISPRDRGVDTQY
len: 14; v_gene: TRBV4-3; j_gene: TRBJ1-2; CDR3aa: ASSQDRGAGGYGYT
len: 12; v_gene: TRBV7-9; j_gene: TRBJ2-7; CDR3aa: ASRPRDSHYEQY
len: 13; v_gene: TRBV7-9; j_gene: TRBJ2-7; CDR3aa: ASSYLGRGPGEQY
len: 14; v_gene: TRBV5-4; j_gene: TRBJ2-2; CDR3aa: ASSSDPGINTGELF
len: 11; v_gene: TRBV10-3; j_gene: TRBJ1-5; CDR3aa: AISGTGDQPQH
len: 13; v_gene: TRBV19; j_gene: TRBJ1-4; CDR3aa: ASSIMENFNEKLF
len: 16; v_gene: TRBV4-2; j_gene: TRBJ2-3; CDR3aa: ASSSGLAGATSTDTQY
len: 11; v_gene: TRBV19; j_gene: TRBJ2-5; CDR3aa: ASSIYGRETQY
len: 12; v_gene: TRBV28; j_gene: TRBJ1-1; CDR3aa: ASSKWGDRTEAF
len: 15; v_gene: TRBV4-2; j_gene: TRBJ1-2; CDR3aa: ASSQESSSGTYYGYT
len: 12; v_gene: TRBV5-1; j_gene: TRBJ1-2; CDR3aa: ASSRSGTGEGYT
len: 15; v_gene: TRBV5-1; j_gene: TRBJ2-3; CDR3aa: ASSLRVGGSIQDTQY
len: 13; v_gene: TRBV6-5; j_gene: TRBJ1-2; CDR3aa: ASRGGTGIYYGYT
len: 14; v_gene: TRBV7-2; j_gene: TRBJ2-5; CDR3aa: ASSLVGGLTQETQY
len: 14; v_gene: TRBV2; j_gene: TRBJ1-3; CDR3aa: ASSKDRGLSGNTIY
len: 13; v_gene: TRBV7-2; j_gene: TRBJ2-7; CDR3aa: ASSLGTAPTYEQY
len: 12; v_gene: TRBV10-1; j_gene: TRBJ2-3; CDR3aa: ASSASWTEDTQY
len: 11; v_gene: TRBV6-6; j_gene: TRBJ2-2; CDR3aa: ASSYLRAGELF
len: 14; v_gene: TRBV24-1; j_gene: TRBJ2-7; CDR3aa: ATSDFEGTGVHEQY
len: 12; v_gene: TRBV19; j_gene: TRBJ1-1; CDR3aa: ASISRGRNTEAF
len: 12; v_gene: TRBV7-3; j_gene: TRBJ2-1; CDR3aa: ASSPDRGYNEQF
len: 14; v_gene: TRBV5-6; j_gene: TRBJ2-3; CDR3aa: ASSLDGGGSSDTQY
len: 16; v_gene: TRBV15; j_gene: TRBJ2-3; CDR3aa: ATSRSTLSAGIKDTQY
len: 13; v_gene: TRBV6-2/TRBV6-3; j_gene: TRBJ2-2; CDR3aa: ASSSPYRGPGELF
len: 12; v_gene: TRBV28; j_gene: TRBJ1-5; CDR3aa: ASSPTGKISPQH
len: 14; v_gene: TRBV7-2; j_gene: TRBJ1-1; CDR3aa: ASSFGTRKINTEAF